A selection of T cell receptor beta chains follows, all from one sample in a study of blood T cell repertoires in COVID-19. Some clones are missing from TCRdb's copy, which holds only in-frame ones; the method was immunoSEQ multiplex PCR. The data show approximately 150,000 clones, 83% seen once. The specimen sequenced was peripheral blood. Receptor source: a woman older than 75 with acute or convalescent COVID-19. The CDR3 runs from the conserved cysteine through the conserved F or W. A D gene is named only where the DNA matches it firmly. Where a row states a size, it is once, few, many or the class of an expanded clone; other rows omit it.

clone_size	v_call	j_call	d_call	cdr3_aa	cdr3_nt
-	TRBV7-2	TRBJ2-3	-	CASSLAGRSPDTQYF	TGTGCCAGCAGCTTAGCGGGCAGGTCCCCAGATACGCAGTATTTT
-	TRBV3-1/TRBV3-2	TRBJ2-1	-	CASSQVRGLNEQFF	TGTGCCAGCAGCCAAGTTCGGGGTCTGAATGAGCAGTTCTTC
-	TRBV7-8	TRBJ1-1	-	CASSLSENTEAFF	TGTGCCAGCAGCTTGAGTGAGAACACTGAAGCTTTCTTT
-	TRBV5-4	TRBJ1-2	-	CASSPAVGAGYGYTF	TGTGCCAGCAGCCCGGCGGTGGGGGCTGGCTATGGCTACACCTTC
-	TRBV9	TRBJ2-1	-	CASSVGPLSGSEQFF	TGTGCCAGCAGCGTAGGTCCCCTTTCTGGGAGTGAGCAGTTCTTC
-	TRBV21-1	TRBJ2-3	-	CASSFRRNRVPYSDTQYF	TGTGCCAGCAGCTTCCGACGAAACAGGGTCCCGTATTCAGATACGCAGTATTTT
once	TRBV6-1	TRBJ2-5	TRBD1	CASRGDSVQETQYF	TGTGCCAGCAGGGGGGACAGCGTCCAAGAGACCCAGTACTTC
few	TRBV9	TRBJ1-3	-	CASSIQGQSGNTIYF	TGTGCCAGCAGCATCCAGGGCCAATCTGGAAACACCATATATTTT
-	TRBV19	TRBJ2-2	-	CASSTYRLSTGELFF	TGTGCCAGTAGTACCTACAGGCTTAGCACCGGGGAGCTGTTTTTT
once	TRBV5-5	TRBJ2-5	-	CASSLLVLQETQYF	TGTGCCAGCAGCTTACTGGTCCTCCAAGAGACCCAGTACTTC
-	TRBV6-5	TRBJ1-4	-	CASSSTPSTNEKLFF	TGTGCCAGCAGTTCGACACCTTCAACTAATGAAAAACTGTTTTTT
-	TRBV4-1	TRBJ2-1	TRBD1	CASSVTGAGGGAYNEQFF	TGCGCCAGCAGCGTGACAGGGGCTGGTGGGGGCGCCTACAATGAGCAGTTCTTC
-	TRBV7-2	TRBJ2-1	TRBD2	CASSPLAVPSYNEQFF	TGTGCCAGCAGCCCACTAGCGGTTCCATCCTACAATGAGCAGTTCTTC
-	TRBV7-2	TRBJ2-2	-	CASSFRSWTNTGELFF	TGTGCCAGCAGCTTTAGGAGTTGGACTAACACCGGGGAGCTGTTTTTT
once	TRBV5-6	TRBJ2-7	-	CASSPLVRGANPYEQYF	TGTGCCAGCAGCCCCCTGGTACGGGGGGCTAACCCCTACGAGCAGTACTTC
-	TRBV2	TRBJ1-5	TRBD1	CASSEALLTGVHQPQHF	TGTGCCAGCAGTGAAGCGCTTTTGACAGGGGTTCATCAGCCCCAGCATTTT
-	TRBV19	TRBJ2-5	-	CASSIIHRDVGETQYF	TGTGCCAGTAGTATCATTCACAGGGACGTCGGGGAGACCCAGTACTTC
-	TRBV19	TRBJ2-6	TRBD1	CASRWTGKAGANVLTF	TGTGCCAGTAGGTGGACAGGGAAAGCTGGGGCCAACGTCCTGACTTTC
-	TRBV29-1	TRBJ2-5	-	CSVSTGQETQYF	TGCAGCGTCTCGACAGGACAAGAGACCCAGTACTTC
-	TRBV15	TRBJ1-6	-	CATTLEGGGSPLHF	TGTGCCACCACTCTCGAAGGGGGGGGTTCACCCCTCCACTTT
-	TRBV15	TRBJ1-1	-	CATSRGVVNTEAFF	TGTGCCACCAGCAGAGGTGTAGTGAACACTGAAGCTTTCTTT
once	TRBV4-3	TRBJ2-1	TRBD2	CASSQDASLAEVNEQFF	TGCGCCAGCAGCCAAGATGCGAGCCTAGCGGAGGTCAATGAGCAGTTCTTC
-	TRBV29-1	TRBJ1-1	-	CSVARGTEAFF	TGCAGCGTCGCCAGGGGCACTGAAGCTTTCTTT
-	TRBV7-2	TRBJ2-4	TRBD1	CASSGLGQGGIQYF	TGTGCCAGCAGCGGCCTCGGACAGGGGGGCATTCAGTACTTC
-	TRBV7-9	TRBJ2-3	-	CASSQYRDTQYF	TGTGCCAGCAGCCAATACAGGGATACGCAGTATTTT
-	TRBV5-5	TRBJ2-7	TRBD2	CASSLRQAGASYEQYF	TGTGCCAGCAGCTTGCGACAAGCGGGGGCTTCCTACGAGCAGTACTTC
-	TRBV5-4	TRBJ2-7	-	CASSLEGLHEQYF	TGTGCCAGCAGCTTGGAGGGGCTCCACGAGCAGTACTTC
-	TRBV6-5	TRBJ1-5	-	CASSRTGLSNQPQHF	TGTGCCAGCAGCCGAACAGGGCTAAGCAATCAGCCCCAGCATTTT
-	TRBV6-5	TRBJ1-3	TRBD1	CASRMTGGGNTIYF	TGTGCCAGCAGGATGACAGGGGGGGGAAACACCATATATTTT
-	TRBV5-6	TRBJ2-7	-	CASSRGAYEQYF	TGTGCCAGCAGCCGAGGCGCGTACGAGCAGTACTTC
few	TRBV13	TRBJ2-7	TRBD1	CASSLGTGSEQYF	TGTGCCAGCAGCCTTGGGACAGGGAGCGAGCAGTACTTC
-	TRBV5-1	TRBJ2-3	TRBD1	CASGETGGTDTQYF	TGCGCCAGCGGTGAGACAGGGGGCACAGATACGCAGTATTTT
-	TRBV2	TRBJ1-2	TRBD1	CASSRDRGGYTF	TGTGCCAGCAGTAGAGACAGGGGTGGCTACACCTTC
-	TRBV5-1	TRBJ1-6	-	CASSLGGVRAPLHF	TGCGCCAGCAGCCTGGGCGGTGTTAGAGCACCCCTCCACTTT
-	TRBV5-6	TRBJ1-2	-	CASSWGTGTQHTF	-
-	TRBV9	TRBJ2-7	TRBD1	CASSARQGSSYEQYF	TGTGCCAGCAGCGCTCGACAGGGGAGCTCCTACGAGCAGTACTTC
-	TRBV29-1	TRBJ1-2	TRBD1	CSVELPGGSPNYGYTF	TGCAGCGTTGAATTACCAGGGGGATCACCTAACTATGGCTACACCTTC
-	TRBV6-5	TRBJ2-7	-	CASSSPGGNYEQYF	TGTGCCAGCAGTTCCCCGGGGGGCAACTACGAGCAGTACTTC
-	TRBV6-2/TRBV6-3	TRBJ2-2	TRBD1	CASSLTGASNTGELFF	TGTGCCAGCAGTCTTACAGGGGCGTCGAACACCGGGGAGCTGTTTTTT
-	TRBV9	TRBJ2-1	TRBD2	CASSPRLAGGSYNEQFF	TGTGCCAGCAGCCCACGACTAGCGGGAGGATCCTACAATGAGCAGTTCTTC
few	TRBV29-1	TRBJ2-7	TRBD2	CSVDGSGVHGEQYF	TGCAGCGTTGATGGTAGCGGGGTTCATGGCGAGCAGTACTTC
-	TRBV5-1	TRBJ2-7	-	CASSLVVGTLGGEQYF	TGCGCCAGCAGCTTGGTCGTTGGGACCCTAGGGGGCGAGCAGTACTTC
-	TRBV24-1	TRBJ2-3	-	CATVGVDTQYF	TGTGCCACCGTCGGTGTTGATACGCAGTATTTT
-	TRBV9	TRBJ2-2	-	CASSVEGAGELFF	TGTGCCAGCAGCGTAGAGGGGGCCGGGGAGCTGTTTTTT
-	TRBV28	TRBJ1-5	TRBD1	CASSSYRDSGYQPQHF	TGTGCCAGCAGTTCCTATCGGGACAGCGGATATCAGCCCCAGCATTTT
-	TRBV11-2	TRBJ2-5	TRBD2	CASSPTSGGAPETQYF	TGTGCCAGCAGCCCAACTAGCGGGGGGGCCCCAGAGACCCAGTACTTC
once	TRBV7-2	TRBJ2-3	-	CASSLLPLSTDTQYF	TGTGCCAGCAGCTTACTTCCCCTGAGTACAGATACGCAGTATTTT
-	TRBV3-1/TRBV3-2	TRBJ2-7	TRBD2	CASSQGVGASGKQYF	TGTGCCAGCAGCCAAGGGGTCGGAGCTAGCGGGAAGCAGTACTTC
few	TRBV5-1	TRBJ1-1	-	CASSLVGRGNTEAFF	TGCGCCAGCAGCTTGGTAGGGAGAGGGAACACTGAAGCTTTCTTT